Shown below are 12 T cell receptor beta chains from a single sample sequenced in a study of human T cells and chemical hapten exposure. As to time point: patch test 1, 2 weeks after DPC sensitization. Treatment denoted: therapeutic diphenylcyclopropenone sensitization with weekly scalp DPC. TCRdb itself ran the RACE reads through MiXCR, one entry per CDR3 protein. This table has 90,000 or so distinct CDR3 sequences, roughly a tenth appearing once. Sequences were derived from whole blood, sampled in connection with sensitization to the hapten diphenylcyclopropenone (DPC). The receptors stem from a man aged 40-49 years with alopecia areata. Some clones in this sample may be carry-over from other donors' samples.

Turning to this clonotype: Since a much larger clone is just one base distant, this may be a read error. The chain uses TRBV20-1 and TRBJ2-3; D gene uncertain. The germline V gene encodes CDR1 DFQATT and CDR2 SNEGSKA (reference sequence). The length of the CDR3 is 14 residues. V lost 4 bases and J lost 1, with 12 bases in between. CDR3 nucleotide sequence: TGCAGTGCTACTGGGATTAGAGGCACAGATACGCAGTATTTT. This sequence encodes CSATGIRGTDTQYF.

The table lists this clonotype with a few counts. The chain is built from TRBV5-6 and TRBJ2-7, with 12 bases identical to TRBD2. Germline trimming cut 4 bases from V and 2 bases from J; bases unmatched to any gene: 7. This CDR3 comprises 16 residues. Per the germline V gene, CDR1 is SGHDT and CDR2 is YYEEEE. CDR3 bases: TGTGCCAGCAGCCGACGGACTAGCGGGATCGCCTACGAGCAGTACGTC. Its translation: CASSRRTSGIAYEQYV.

This clonotype was detected ten times or more. V and J are TRBV7-9 and TRBJ2-1, with 8 bases fitting TRBD1. Trimming at V came to 2 bases and at J to 7 bases, leaving 19 bases not matched to a gene. Germline loops: CDR1 SEHNR, CDR2 FQNEAQ (reference sequence). CDR3 size: 19 residues. CDR3 DNA: TGTGCCAGCAGCTTACCCCGCCCGGACAGGGTCCGCACGTATAATGAGCAGTTCTTC. It codes for CASSLPRPDRVRTYNEQFF. Based on the CDR3 plus reference TRBV7-9 and TRBJ2-1, the full variable domain is DTGVSQNPRHKITKRGQNVTFRCDPISEHNRLYWYRQTLGQGPEFLTYFQNEAQLEKSRLLSDRFSAERPKGSFSTLEIQRTEQGDSAMYLCASSLPRPDRVRTYNEQFFGPGTRLTVL.

At least ten counts were recorded for this clonotype. V is TRBV2 and J is TRBJ2-3; D might be TRBD2 (6 bases). Germline-derived CDR1 and CDR2 are SNHLY and FYNNEI. V lost 5 bases and J 1 base, leaving 13 bases between the germline ends. This CDR3 region has 15 residues. CDR3 sequence (DNA): TGTGCCAGCAGTCTCGGGAGCCAAGGCACAGATACGCAGTATTTT. Translation: CASSLGSQGTDTQYF.

This chain links TRBV6-1 with TRBJ2-7; D may be TRBD1 (6 bases). This CDR3 region has 14 residues. Germline V gene sequence: CDR1 MNHNS, CDR2 SASEGT. The CDR3 nucleotides read TGTGCCTCTAGGGGGTTTCTAAGTTCCTTCGAGCAGTACGTC. It encodes CASRGFLSSFEQYV.

The table lists this clonotype with many counts. V is TRBV29-1 and J is TRBJ2-5; the match to TRBD2 covers 7 bases. This CDR3 comprises 12 residues. Losses at the gene ends were 8 bases for V and 4 bases for J; bases not matched to a gene: 7. CDR1 and CDR2 (germline): SQVTM, ANQGSEA. The CDR3 DNA reads TGCAGCTGGGGAGGGGCTGGAGAGACCCAGTACTTC. This translates into CSWGGAGETQYF.

The chain is built from TRBV14 and TRBJ2-3; 12 nucleotides agree with TRBD2. J lost 2 bases, V lost 3 bases, and 6 bases had no gene match. The V gene's germline CDR1 is SGHDN and CDR2 FVKESK. This CDR3 contains 17 residues. CDR3 nucleotides: TGTGCCAGCAGCCACTCGGGACTAGCGGGCCTCACAGATACGCAGTATTTT. Its protein is CASSHSGLAGLTDTQYF.

There are a few counts of this clonotype. This sequence joins TRBV3-1 and TRBJ2-7, with D perhaps TRBD2 (6 bases). With 10 bases removed from V and 8 bases from J, the gap between germline ends came to 24 bases. Looked up from germline, CDR1 is LGHDT and CDR2 is YNNKEL (reference sequence). The CDR3 contains 14 residues. The CDR3 spells CAINPGRGVFQQYF. DNA for the CDR3: TGTGCCATAAACCCGGGCCGCGGGGTCTTTCAGCAGTACTTC.

In its sample, this clonotype was seen many times. The chain uses TRBV29-1 and TRBJ1-6, with 9 positions matching TRBD1. Germline assignment: CDR1 SQVTM and CDR2 ANQGSEA. With 6 bases clipped from V and 6 bases from J, the junction kept 6 bases outside the gene matches. The length of the CDR3 is 14 residues. DNA for the CDR3: TGCAGCGTCGCCGAGGACAGGGGTAATTCACCCCTCCACTTT. It yields the protein CSVAEDRGNSPLHF.

This clonotype occurred many times. The chain's CDR3 is CASSPQGNQPQHF. The CDR3 DNA reads TGTGCCAGCAGTCCCCAAGGGAATCAGCCCCAGCATTTT. The chain links TRBV4-2 to TRBJ1-5; D gene uncertain. The CDR3 extends over 13 amino acids. The V end lost 6 bases, the J end lost 4 bases, and 10 bases lay between the germline ends. In germline, CDR1 is LGHNA, CDR2 YNFKEQ.

V is TRBV28 and J is TRBJ2-3; the D is unclear. Germline V CDR1 and CDR2: MDHEN, SYDVKM. Trimming left V 5 bases short and J 4 bases short, with 10 bases between. The CDR3 sequence is 13 residues long. CDR3 protein: CASSLDPADTQYF. Written as DNA, the CDR3 is TGTGCCAGCAGTCTCGACCCAGCAGATACGCAGTATTTT.

This clonotype came up a few times. Germline is not matched at one junction end, which may reflect a read error. The chain has TRBV29-1 and TRBJ2-7, with D tentatively TRBD1 (6 bases). CDR3 length: 12 amino acids. The germline CDR1 and CDR2 sequences are SQVTM and ANQGSEA. The CDR3 region is CSVVQGSHEQYF. The CDR3 region has the DNA TGCAGCGTTGTACAGGGCTCCCACGAGCAGTACTTC.